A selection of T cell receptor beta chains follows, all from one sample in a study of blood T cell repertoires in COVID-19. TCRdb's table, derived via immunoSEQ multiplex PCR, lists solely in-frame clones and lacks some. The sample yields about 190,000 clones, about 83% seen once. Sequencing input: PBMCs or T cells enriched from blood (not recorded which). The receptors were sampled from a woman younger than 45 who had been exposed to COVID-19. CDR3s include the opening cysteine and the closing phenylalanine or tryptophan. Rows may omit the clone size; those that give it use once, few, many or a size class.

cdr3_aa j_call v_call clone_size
CATKTGDEQFF TRBJ2-1 TRBV6-5 -
CAAIAGAGQGNTEAFF TRBJ1-1 TRBV10-3 -
CASSQIQGALDSPLHF TRBJ1-6 TRBV4-1 -
CASSYSYGTGGNGNQPQHF TRBJ1-5 TRBV6-2/TRBV6-3 -
CASRSRDRGDYGYTF TRBJ1-2 TRBV12-2 many
CASSLSATNYGYTF TRBJ1-2 TRBV7-6 -
CASSQDLVTSSYNSPLHF TRBJ1-6 TRBV4-1 -
CASSTGGAYEQYF TRBJ2-7 TRBV7-9 -
CASSIVTGLNTEAFF TRBJ1-1 TRBV2 -
CASSLTGDPNQPQHF TRBJ1-5 TRBV5-1 -
CASSEPTGRYSNQPQHF TRBJ1-5 TRBV6-1 -
CASSVGSGGVYNEQFF TRBJ2-1 TRBV9 -
CASSYRTSGGAIDTQYF TRBJ2-3 TRBV5-1 -
CASSRAGIDTQYF TRBJ2-3 TRBV9 -
CASSLVPGGRGVPQETQYF TRBJ2-5 TRBV13 -
CASSKALCRTDTQYF TRBJ2-3 TRBV21-1 once
CASSQITGEFRISPLHF TRBJ1-6 TRBV7-2 -
CASSPDRVYGYTF TRBJ1-2 TRBV3-1/TRBV3-2 -
CASSVTGWNEQFF TRBJ2-1 TRBV10-1 -
CASSISRTGLYGYTF TRBJ1-2 TRBV19 -
CASSLDLTDTQYF TRBJ2-3 TRBV11-2 -
CASSQLVAEGQETQYF TRBJ2-5 TRBV3-1/TRBV3-2 -
CASSEPRTGFETGELFF TRBJ2-2 TRBV2 -
CASSSHRGTSGDPRKSSYNEQFF TRBJ2-1 TRBV9 -
CASSPLRRDTQYF TRBJ2-3 TRBV9 -
CASSQGKRGAAYNEQFF TRBJ2-1 TRBV11-3 -